Below, one T cell receptor beta chain is given with its context. Antigen specificity is unknown. The PCR had 60 Vbeta and 13 Jbeta primers. The table came from immunoSEQ multiplex PCR; TCRdb's copy has only in-frame clones and leaves some out. The repertoire holds about 97,000 clones, with less than 80% as singletons. The source of the sample is a study of cytomegalovirus exposure and HLA in healthy donors. Overall study: An earlier analysis identified 117 million unique TCR beta sequences in about 179 million T cells. Whole-study findings and limits: TCR beta V- and J-gene trimming was later associated with a missense DCLRE1C variant. Most TCR sequences were uncommon, yet certain public TCRs appeared in many donors. Previously analyzed data showed that most TCR beta V segments were productive at a frequency of about 87% or about 30%.

The sequence was collected from a man in his forties in good health and CMV-seronegative. The specimen sequenced was PBMCs.

The CDR3, as DNA: TGTGCCTGGAGTGTAGGCCGGGGGACGGCCAAAAACATTCAGTACTTC. This encodes CAWSVGRGTAKNIQYF. The V call is TRBV30, the J call TRBJ2-4, with a possible D match to TRBD2 (6 bases). The CDR3 length is 16 residues. Trimming pared 0 bases from V and 1 base from J, leaving 13 bases between. Germline V gene sequence: CDR1 GTSNPN, CDR2 SVGIG (reference sequence).